Listed below are T cell receptor beta chains from one sample, sequenced in a study of blood T cell repertoires in COVID-19. Sequencing used immunoSEQ multiplex PCR; TCRdb keeps in-frame clones, though not all of them. The sample has approximately 76,000 clones, roughly four fifths seen once. Sequenced sample: peripheral blood. All receptors come from a woman aged 55-69 years with acute or convalescent COVID-19. The CDR3 runs from the conserved cysteine through the conserved F or W. A D gene is named only where the DNA matches it firmly. Clone size is given for some rows only: seen once, a few or many times, or a class if the clone is expanded.

J | V | D | size | DNA | CDR3
TRBJ1-2 | TRBV9 | - | - | TGTGCCAGCAGCGTAGGAGGGGGTTCCTATGGCTACACCTTC | CASSVGGGSYGYTF
TRBJ2-3 | TRBV9 | - | - | TGTGCCAGCAGCGTATCCCATCGCACAGATACGCAGTATTTT | CASSVSHRTDTQYF
TRBJ1-1 | TRBV11-2 | - | once | TGTGCCAGCAGCTTCGGACAGCCGAACACTGAAGCTTTCTTT | CASSFGQPNTEAFF
TRBJ2-5 | TRBV5-1 | TRBD1 | - | TGCGCCAGCAGCTTGGGTGACAGGGAAGAGACCCAGTACTTC | CASSLGDREETQYF
TRBJ1-1 | TRBV7-9 | - | - | TGTGCCAGCAGCTTAGTGACAGCTAGCACTGAAGCTTTCTTT | CASSLVTASTEAFF
TRBJ1-1 | TRBV5-1 | TRBD1 | - | TGCGCCAGCAGCGCGGGACAGGCCCGCCTGAACACTGAAGCTTTCTTT | CASSAGQARLNTEAFF
TRBJ1-2 | TRBV9 | - | - | TGTGCCAGCAGCGGCGGACGGCCGGGAGGTGGCTACACCTTC | CASSGGRPGGGYTF
TRBJ1-1 | TRBV7-9 | TRBD1 | - | TGTGCCAGCACTCCGAACAGGGGCGTGAACACTGAAGCTTTCTTT | CASTPNRGVNTEAFF
TRBJ1-6 | TRBV6-2/TRBV6-3 | - | - | TGTGCCAGCAGTTACGTTGGGCGCGGGGTAAATAATTCACCCCTCCACTTT | CASSYVGRGVNNSPLHF
TRBJ1-1 | TRBV7-9 | TRBD1 | - | TGTGCCAGCAGCCCAGAACGGGACAGGGGAGCTTTCTTT | CASSPERDRGAFF
TRBJ2-3 | TRBV6-5 | - | few | TGTGCCAGCAGTTACTCTGCCAGGGATAGGACAGATACGCAGTATTTT | CASSYSARDRTDTQYF
TRBJ1-2 | TRBV9 | - | - | TGTGCCAGCAGCGTAGGGGGAGGGGGCTACACCTTC | CASSVGGGGYTF
TRBJ1-2 | TRBV7-9 | TRBD1 | - | TGTGCCAGCAGCTTAGAGACCAGGGGGGCTCCTTGGGGCTACACCTTC | CASSLETRGAPWGYTF
TRBJ2-5 | TRBV7-6 | TRBD2 | - | TGTGCCAGCAGTCTTAGCGGGGGGGTCTTACAAGAGACCCAGTACTTC | CASSLSGGVLQETQYF
TRBJ2-5 | TRBV9 | TRBD2 | - | TGTGCCAGCAGCCTCGCCGGGAGCGGGAAAGAGACCCAGTACTTC | CASSLAGSGKETQYF
TRBJ2-7 | TRBV7-9 | - | - | TGTGCCAGCAGCCCTCAGTACGAGCAGTACTTC | CASSPQYEQYF
TRBJ2-7 | TRBV6-6 | - | - | TGTGCCAGCAGTTACCTCGGGGAAACCGAGCAGTACTTC | CASSYLGETEQYF
TRBJ1-6 | TRBV6-6 | - | - | TGTGCCAGCAGTATTCGACAGGAAAATTCACCCCTCCACTTT | CASSIRQENSPLHF
TRBJ2-7 | TRBV3-1/TRBV3-2 | TRBD2 | - | TGTGCCAGCAGCCAGATAGCGGGGCGCTCCTACGAGCAGTACTTC | CASSQIAGRSYEQYF
TRBJ1-3 | TRBV3-1/TRBV3-2 | - | once | TGTGCCAGCAGCCAGGGGCCTATGACTTCCATATATTTT | CASSQGPMTSIYF
TRBJ2-7 | TRBV6-1 | - | once | TGTGCCAGCAGTGAAGGGGAGGTCAGGGTCTACGAGCAGTACTTC | CASSEGEVRVYEQYF
TRBJ1-1 | TRBV18 | TRBD1 | - | TGTGCCAGCTCACCGGGGACAGGTGAAGCTTTCTTT | CASSPGTGEAFF
TRBJ1-1 | TRBV6-5 | - | - | TGTGCCAGCAGTTTCCCTATGAACACTGAAGCTTTCTTT | CASSFPMNTEAFF
TRBJ1-1 | TRBV18 | - | - | TGTGCCAGCTCAGCCAAACAACTATCGAACACTGAAGCTTTCTTT | CASSAKQLSNTEAFF
TRBJ2-3 | TRBV9 | TRBD2 | - | TGTGCCAGCAGCCCCGGGTCTAGCGGGGGGCCAAGCACAGATACGCAGTATTTT | CASSPGSSGGPSTDTQYF
TRBJ1-5 | TRBV9 | - | many | TGTGCCAGCAGCGTAGGGACAGTGAATCAGCCCCAGCATTTT | CASSVGTVNQPQHF
TRBJ1-1 | TRBV11-2 | - | - | TGTGCCAGCAGCCCCGGACTCCTCGGGGAAGCTTTCTTT | CASSPGLLGEAFF
TRBJ1-1 | TRBV13 | - | - | TGTGCCAGCAGCTCTATCCTCGGTTCCAGAGGGAACACTGAAGCTTTCTTT | CASSSILGSRGNTEAFF
TRBJ1-4 | TRBV11-2 | - | - | TGTGCCAGCAGCTTCGGGGCAGGGGCTAATGAAAAACTGTTTTTT | CASSFGAGANEKLFF
TRBJ2-3 | TRBV11-3 | TRBD1 | - | TGTGCCAGCAGCTCCGGACAGGGAACGCAGTATTTT | CASSSGQGTQYF
TRBJ1-3 | TRBV9 | - | - | TGTGCCAGCAGCGGAGGCCCGGGCACCATATATTTT | CASSGGPGTIYF
TRBJ2-2 | TRBV9 | - | - | TGTGCCAGCAGCGTAGCTCCAGGGACAAACACCGGGGAGCTGTTTTTT | CASSVAPGTNTGELFF
TRBJ2-1 | TRBV7-7 | TRBD2 | once | TGTGCCAGCAGCTTAGATTCTCTCGGGCTAGCGGGGGGGTCTGAGCAGTTCTTC | CASSLDSLGLAGGSEQFF
TRBJ1-4 | TRBV4-1 | TRBD1 | - | TGCGCCAGCAGCCAAACGTGGGACAGCTATTCTAATAAAAAACTGTTTTTT | CASSQTWDSYSNKKLFF
TRBJ2-7 | TRBV3-1/TRBV3-2 | TRBD2 | - | TGTGCCAGCAGCCAAGAGGTCCTTCGGAGCGGGGCGACACCCTACGAGCAGTACTTC | CASSQEVLRSGATPYEQYF
TRBJ1-6 | TRBV2 | TRBD1 | - | TGTGCCAGCCGGCCGACAGGGGGCAATTCACCCCTCCACTTT | CASRPTGGNSPLHF
TRBJ2-3 | TRBV5-1 | TRBD2 | - | TGCGCCAGCAGCTTGGCACTAGCGGGGAACACAGATACGCAGTATTTT | CASSLALAGNTDTQYF
TRBJ1-1 | TRBV14 | - | - | TGTGCCAGCAGCCGTCGAAGGGGGAACACTGAAGCTTTCTTT | CASSRRRGNTEAFF
TRBJ1-1 | TRBV6-4 | TRBD1 | - | TGTGCCAGCAGTGACTTCCGGACAGGTCGGAACACTGAAGCTTTCTTT | CASSDFRTGRNTEAFF
TRBJ1-1 | TRBV10-3 | - | few | TGTGCCATCAGTGGAGGGCGCGGGCAGAACACTGAAGCTTTCTTT | CAISGGRGQNTEAFF
TRBJ2-7 | TRBV5-1 | - | - | TGCGCCAGCAGCTTGGCGGACTACCCTATCTACGAGCAGTACTTC | CASSLADYPIYEQYF
TRBJ1-1 | TRBV30 | - | few | TGTGCCTGGAGGGGGACTTATTGGGGCACTGAAGCTTTCTTT | CAWRGTYWGTEAFF
TRBJ2-2 | TRBV30 | - | - | TGTGCCTGGAGTGGGGTCCGGGTAGCGGTCGGGGAGCTGTTTTTT | CAWSGVRVAVGELFF
TRBJ2-3 | TRBV24-1 | - | - | TGTGCCACCAGTGATTTTCGGGGAAATACGCAGTATTTT | CATSDFRGNTQYF
TRBJ2-7 | TRBV3-1/TRBV3-2 | - | - | TGTGCCAGCAGCCCCCAGGCTAATTCGGAGCAGTACTTC | CASSPQANSEQYF
TRBJ1-1 | TRBV6-5 | TRBD1 | - | TGTGCCAGCAGCCTCGACAGGGGCCCTTCTGAAGCTTTCTTT | CASSLDRGPSEAFF
TRBJ1-2 | TRBV19 | TRBD1 | - | TGTGCCAGTAGTAGGGGACAGGGGGACGTCTATGGCTACACCTTC | CASSRGQGDVYGYTF
TRBJ1-3 | TRBV19 | - | - | TGTGCCAGTAGTTTGCCGCGGGGATCTGGAAACACCATATATTTT | CASSLPRGSGNTIYF
TRBJ1-2 | TRBV14 | TRBD1 | few | TGTGCCAGAACACAGGGGGCACATGGCTACACCTTC | CARTQGAHGYTF
TRBJ1-2 | TRBV7-9 | - | once | TGTGCCAGCAGCTCCCAGGGTCTTGGCTACACCTTC | CASSSQGLGYTF
TRBJ1-1 | TRBV7-6 | TRBD1 | once | TGTGCCAGCAGCTTCCGACAGGGGGGGTACACTGAAGCTTTCTTT | CASSFRQGGYTEAFF
TRBJ1-1 | TRBV6-5 | - | - | TGTGCCAGCAGCCCAGGGGCAGAGCAAGCTTTCTTT | CASSPGAEQAFF